The rows below give T cell receptor beta chains drawn from one sample of a study of T cells after yellow fever vaccination. TCRdb called the 5' RACE reads again in MiXCR, with one record for every CDR3 protein. The sample records some 150,000 distinct CDR3 sequences, approximately 9.9% being singletons. The sample in question was CD8+ T cells sorted from PBMCs, obtained 45 days after the yellow fever booster vaccination. Source of these receptors: a man between 18 and 29 years old who received the YFV17D yellow fever vaccine. CDR3s include the opening cysteine and the closing phenylalanine or tryptophan.

CASSQGPLDNMNTGELFF	TRBV4-2	TRBJ2-2
CASSGGAIYEQYF	TRBV7-9	TRBJ2-7
CASSAGTGGGYEQYF	TRBV19	TRBJ2-7
CASSQDGGGGTDTQYF	TRBV4-2	TRBJ2-3
CASSYGTERTEAFF	TRBV6-5	TRBJ1-1
CASSSTPREKKLFF	TRBV12-3/TRBV12-4	TRBJ1-4
CASSLGRGGQNTGELFF	TRBV4-1	TRBJ2-2
CAWSHLGLLTEAFF	TRBV30	TRBJ1-1
CAISVAVAVGSPLHF	TRBV10-3	TRBJ1-6
CASSETGREQYF	TRBV10-2	TRBJ2-7
CASSAGLAGPDYNEQFF	TRBV9	TRBJ2-1
CASSLYGGRTDTQYF	TRBV4-2	TRBJ2-3
CASSYGGGGEKLFF	TRBV6-6	TRBJ1-4
CASSEDAGSVNSPLHF	TRBV2	TRBJ1-6
CASSQDLPGSADTQYF	TRBV3-1	TRBJ2-3
CASTSYRETQYF	TRBV11-2	TRBJ2-5
CASSLRTPDNEQFF	TRBV6-2/TRBV6-3	TRBJ2-1
CASSPGLGSSYNEQFF	TRBV7-3	TRBJ2-1
CSARDPGLRTGKETQYF	TRBV20-1	TRBJ2-5
CASSYNSREEQFF	TRBV6-5	TRBJ2-1
CASGLDRGITEAFF	TRBV12-5	TRBJ1-1
CASSEWSEFTDTQYF	TRBV25-1	TRBJ2-3
CASSIDTGLGETQYF	TRBV19	TRBJ2-5
CASSSDRNPANVLTF	TRBV12-3/TRBV12-4	TRBJ2-6
CASSEARESLLGQPQHF	TRBV6-1	TRBJ1-5
CASSVENTGELFF	TRBV9	TRBJ2-2
CATSLRPGQTTYEQYF	TRBV15	TRBJ2-7
CASTRGGAFTDTQYF	TRBV7-9	TRBJ2-3
CASSQDNRDLNTGELFF	TRBV4-3	TRBJ2-2
CASSGTHSNQPQHF	TRBV10-2	TRBJ1-5
CATSDGTEPLPSYQPQHF	TRBV24-1	TRBJ1-5
CASSRLGPSTDTQYF	TRBV6-6	TRBJ2-3
CSAWTLRDEQYF	TRBV29-1	TRBJ2-7
CASSPRDRGLDTEAFF	TRBV18	TRBJ1-1
CASSYSGGEDQPQHF	TRBV6-5	TRBJ1-5
CASSRAGTGEDYEQYF	TRBV5-1	TRBJ2-7
CASSAQGDTEAFF	TRBV7-9	TRBJ1-1
CASSMTSGGVDTQYF	TRBV6-5	TRBJ2-3
CASSLVGEKLFF	TRBV7-9	TRBJ1-4
CASSYRLGPGELFF	TRBV6-5	TRBJ2-2
CASSEGREYTGELFF	TRBV9	TRBJ2-2
CASSEGQGDDFYEQYF	TRBV2	TRBJ2-7
CASSLGMGEELFF	TRBV7-3	TRBJ2-2
CASSPNVGTYGYTF	TRBV5-6	TRBJ1-2
CASSQDRWASGGSDTQYF	TRBV4-3	TRBJ2-3
CSASGTTGYWNTIYF	TRBV20-1	TRBJ1-3
CASSRKNIQYF	TRBV6-6	TRBJ2-4
CASAQTSGSTDTQYF	TRBV7-9	TRBJ2-3
CASSVTFATEAFF	TRBV12-3/TRBV12-4	TRBJ1-1
CASSLVGQGEAFF	TRBV7-6	TRBJ1-1
CASSPTGRGDIQFF	TRBV6-5	TRBJ2-1
CASSLDGSTDTQYF	TRBV5-6	TRBJ2-3
CASSYRTGDTGELFF	TRBV6-5	TRBJ2-2